These 14 T cell receptor beta chains came from one sample sequenced in a study of shared clonotypes between healthy human individuals. The protocol was immunoSEQ multiplex PCR, while the TCRdb copy is restricted to in-frame clones and leaves out a portion. Here the sample spans about 770,000 clones, approximately 77% being singletons. The sequencing sample was made of memory CD4+ T cells sorted from blood. Noted subset: CD45RA-negative fraction. These receptors all stem from a woman aged 30 to 39 in good health.

The CDR3 region is CASSSSGSWYEQYF. The CDR3 DNA reads as TGTGCCAGCAGTTCAAGCGGGAGTTGGTACGAGCAGTACTTC. The chain is built from TRBV28 and TRBJ2-7, with 8 positions matching TRBD2. CDR1 is MDHEN, CDR2 SYDVKM, per germline. The J segment lost 4 bases and the V segment lost 4 bases, leaving 6 bases of the junction unmatched. The CDR3 extends over 14 amino acids.

Comments on this clone: Being one base from a much bigger clone, this may be a read error. Different DNA sequences within this sample yield the same CDR3. This chain links TRBV7-6 with TRBJ1-1; D not certain. This CDR3 has 13 amino acids. Germline V lookup: CDR1 SGHVS, CDR2 FNYEAQ. Trimming left V 1 base short and J 1 base short, with 4 bases between. The CDR3 nucleotides read TGTGCCAGCAGCTTAGGTAGGAACACTGAAGCTTTCTTT. As protein: CASSLGRNTEAFF.

The chain employs TRBV5-1 and TRBJ1-1; D is unresolved. V dropped 2 bases and J dropped 0 bases, with 8 bases sitting between them. This CDR3 contains 14 residues. Germline loops: CDR1 SGHRS, CDR2 YFSETQ. The CDR3 DNA follows: TGCGCCAGCAGCTTCCAGCCGATGAACACTGAAGCTTTCTTT. Protein: CASSFQPMNTEAFF.

V is TRBV28 and J is TRBJ1-3; D is perhaps TRBD1 (6 bases). The CDR3 loop spans 14 amino acids. V lost 3 bases and J lost 7, with 13 bases in between. CDR1 is MDHEN, CDR2 SYDVKM, per germline. The CDR3 here is CASSLVRQVNTIYF. The CDR3 coding sequence is TGTGCCAGCAGTTTGGTTAGACAGGTGAACACCATATATTTT.

This clone was recorded once. The chain recombines TRBV7-4 with TRBJ2-3, with 7 bases fitting TRBD2. Germline loops: CDR1 SGHVT, CDR2 SQSDAQ. Unmatched junction bases numbered 4, after V lost 4 bases and J lost 0 bases. The CDR3 extends over 15 amino acids. This CDR3 is CASSSPTSSTDTQYF. Written as DNA, the CDR3 is TGTGCCAGCAGCTCCCCGACTAGCAGCACAGATACGCAGTATTTT.

This clone came up many times. J is TRBJ2-7 and V is TRBV10-1; TRBD1 might be the D (6 bases). Between the trimmed V and J ends, which lost 0 bases and 4 bases, there was a span of 13 bases. The CDR3 is 15 amino acids. Germline V gene data show CDR1 as WNHNN and CDR2 as SYGVQD (reference sequence). The DNA for the CDR3 is TGCGCCAGCAGTGAGTCGAGGGACACAGTTTACGAGCAGTACTTC. Translation gives CASSESRDTVYEQYF.

This clone was counted at least ten times. The J gene is TRBJ2-7, the V gene TRBV6-1; TRBD1 matches at 11 bases. The V gene's germline CDR1 is MNHNS and CDR2 SASEGT. The junction had 9 bases not matched to a gene; V was cut back by 4 bases and J by 4 bases. This CDR3 region has 16 residues. The CDR3 DNA sequence: TGTGCCAGCAGTGTTCTACGGACAGGGGGCTATTACGAGCAGTACTTC. Protein product: CASSVLRTGGYYEQYF.

The chain has TRBV10-1 and TRBJ2-3; 7 bases map to TRBD1. CDR1 is WNHNN and CDR2 is SYGVQD in the germline V gene (reference sequence). With V trimmed by 4 bases and J by 2 bases, 9 bases remained unmatched. The CDR3 covers 16 residues. As DNA, the CDR3 is TGCGCCAGCAGTGGGGGGACAGATTTCTCCACAGATACGCAGTATTTT. Translated, it gives CASSGGTDFSTDTQYF.

V and J are TRBV6-6 and TRBJ2-1; possibly TRBD2 for D (6 bases). Germline V CDR1 and CDR2: MNHNY, SVGAGI (reference sequence). This CDR3 has 16 residues. Between the trimmed V and J ends, which lost 5 bases and 0 bases, there was a span of 14 bases. CDR3 residues: CASSTLAAPSYNEQFF. The CDR3 bases are TGTGCCAGCAGTACCTTAGCGGCCCCCTCCTACAATGAGCAGTTCTTC.

The genes are TRBV15 and TRBJ1-2; D perhaps matches TRBD1 (5 bases). V lost 3 bases and J 4 bases, leaving 15 bases between the germline ends. CDR3 length: 15 residues. Germline CDR1 LNHNV, CDR2 YYDKDF (reference sequence). The CDR3 DNA follows: TGTGCCACCAGCAGGCAGTCACCTACAGGCTATGGCTACACCTTC. Translating it yields CATSRQSPTGYGYTF.

As regards this clone: Within the sample, other DNA sequences also encode this same CDR3. This chain joins TRBV2 and TRBJ2-3; D might be TRBD1 or TRBD2, each matching 6 bases. This CDR3 contains 12 residues. Per germline, CDR1 SNHLY and CDR2 FYNNEI. V was clipped by 9 bases and J by 2 bases, with 9 bases between them. DNA for the CDR3: TGTGCCAGTAGGGGGGACACAGATACGCAGTATTTT. Translation: CASRGDTDTQYF.

The V call is TRBV28, the J call TRBJ2-1; the D gene could be TRBD1 or TRBD2 (6 bases each). Deletions cut 2 bases from V and 5 bases from J, with 22 bases between. The CDR3 covers 18 residues. Germline lookup yields CDR1 MDHEN and CDR2 SYDVKM. CDR3 loop: CASSLAPGRGLVDNEQFF. The CDR3 nucleotides read TGTGCCAGCAGTTTAGCCCCGGGACGGGGGCTTGTGGACAATGAGCAGTTCTTC.

The chain employs TRBV7-2 and TRBJ2-1; 10 nucleotides agree with TRBD2. This CDR3 spans 16 amino acids. J gave up 5 bases and V 1 base, and 5 bases lay outside the gene matches. Per germline, CDR1 SGHTA and CDR2 FQGNSA. The CDR3 DNA sequence: TGTGCCAGCAGCTTAGGTAAACTAGCGGGAAACAATGAGCAGTTCTTC. Protein: CASSLGKLAGNNEQFF.

The chain recombines TRBV6-5 with TRBJ2-7, with 8 bases aligning to TRBD1. Losses at the gene ends were 5 bases for V and 4 bases for J; bases not matched to a gene: 10. The germline CDR1 and CDR2 sequences are MNHEY and SVGAGI. The CDR3 consists of 15 residues. The CDR3 DNA sequence: TGTGCCAGCAGTCATTCCGGGACAGGAGAATACGAGCAGTACTTC. This encodes CASSHSGTGEYEQYF.